This entry lists 10 T cell receptor beta chains sequenced from one sample in a study of metastatic and nonmetastatic thyroid tumors. Via MiXCR, TCRdb re-called the PCR reads. Of 27,000 or so clones listed, roughly 15% were seen once; the top ten hold 15% to 18%. Treatment of any kind had been given to no patient before thyroid surgery. The source material was blood. Source of these receptors: a male donor with papillary thyroid cancer or a benign thyroid nodule (not recorded which). Some clones in this sample may be carry-over from other donors' samples.

In this sample, this clone turned up many times. The genes are TRBV10-1 and TRBJ2-7; the D gene is possibly TRBD2 (7 bases). With 1 base removed from V and 7 bases from J, the gap between germline ends came to 14 bases. The V gene's germline CDR1 is WNHNN and CDR2 SYGVQD (reference sequence). This CDR3 comprises 14 residues. The DNA of the CDR3 is TGCGCCAGCAGTGAGTTGCGGGGGCCAGGGGAGCAGTACTTC. Its translation is CASSELRGPGEQYF.

This clone was picked up many times. The chain links TRBV3-1 to TRBJ2-4; 7 nucleotides line up with TRBD2. Trimming took 0 bases from V and 0 from J; bases not matched to a gene: 8. Per germline, CDR1 LGHDT and CDR2 YNNKEL (reference sequence). The CDR3 spans 18 residues. The CDR3 nucleotides are TGTGCCAGCAGCCAAGATCGTATCGGGGGGATAGCCAAAAACATTCAGTACTTC. Encoded protein: CASSQDRIGGIAKNIQYF.

This clone occurred many times. V and J are TRBV6-1 and TRBJ2-1; 8 nucleotides match TRBD1. CDR1 and CDR2 from the germline V gene are MNHNS and SASEGT. V dropped 5 bases and J dropped 12; count of bases not matched to a gene: 6. This CDR3 spans 12 amino acids. CDR3 residues: CASSSSGGAQFF. The DNA for the CDR3 is TGTGCCAGCAGTTCGTCAGGGGGCGCGCAGTTCTTC.

This clone has a count of ten or more. The junction differs from germline at one of its ends, possibly a read error. The V and J genes are TRBV11-2 and TRBJ2-1; 8 nucleotides align to TRBD1. This CDR3 region has 13 residues. Germline assignment: CDR1 SGHAT and CDR2 FQNNGV. This chain's CDR3 is CASSVDRGNEQFF. DNA of the CDR3: TGTGCCAGCAGCGTAGACAGGGGAAATGAGCAGTTCTTC.

A few counts support this clone. One junction end disagrees with the germline gene, perhaps due to a read error. The V gene is TRBV13, the J gene TRBJ2-6, with no clear D. Germline CDR1 reads PRHDT; CDR2 reads FYEKMQ (reference sequence). The length of the CDR3 is 18 residues. CDR3 sequence reads: CSSSFLRLSCSGANVLTF. CDR3 coding DNA: TGTTCCAGCAGCTTTTTGCGGCTGAGCTGCTCTGGGGCCAACGTCCTGACTTTC.

This clone was seen many times. The chain has TRBV27 and TRBJ2-1; 7 bases align to TRBD2. Germline CDR1 and CDR2: MNHEY and SMNVEV (reference sequence). J gave up 4 bases and V 1 base, and 4 bases lay outside the gene matches. The CDR3 spans 15 residues. CDR3 loop: CASSLWLGGYNEQFF. CDR3 coding DNA: TGTGCCAGCAGTTTATGGCTGGGGGGGTACAATGAGCAGTTCTTC.

A note on this clone: A much larger clone differs from this one at a single base, so this may be a read error. J is TRBJ2-1 and V is TRBV29-1, with D possibly being TRBD1 (5 bases). Per the germline V gene, CDR1 is SQVTM and CDR2 is ANQGSEA. This CDR3 has 11 residues. The germline V and J ends were trimmed by 6 bases and 10 bases, with 13 bases remaining between them. As DNA, the CDR3 is TGCAGCGTCGACACAGGATGGGAGCAGTTCTTC. Residues: CSVDTGWEQFF.

This clone was seen a few times. The chain combines TRBV4-1 with TRBJ1-2; no clear D. The CDR3 consists of 17 residues. The V and J ends lost 4 bases and 1 base respectively, with 19 bases between them. Germline V gives CDR1 MGHRA, CDR2 YSYEKL. CDR3 protein: CASSLTWSIYINYGYTF. The CDR3 coding sequence is TGCGCCAGCAGCCTTACCTGGTCTATCTATATTAACTATGGCTACACCTTC.

J is TRBJ1-5 and V is TRBV7-8; D call uncertain. CDR3 length equals 15 residues. V lost 3 bases to trimming and J lost 2 bases, with 11 bases between them. The germline V gene has CDR1 SGHVS and CDR2 FQNEAQ. The CDR3 DNA sequence: TGTGCCAGCAGCTTGGTACTCGGGGGCAATCAGCCCCAGCATTTT. Its protein is CASSLVLGGNQPQHF.

This clone occurred many times. The chain employs TRBV20-1 and TRBJ2-7, with a tentative D call TRBD1 (5 bases). The germline V gene has CDR1 DFQATT and CDR2 SNEGSKA (reference sequence). The CDR3 loop spans 15 amino acids. V was clipped by 1 base and J by 7 bases, with 20 bases between them. The CDR3 bases are TGCAGTGCTAGAGGGGGCAGGGCTGCATTTTTGGAGCAGTACTTC. Translating it yields CSARGGRAAFLEQYF.